One T cell receptor (beta chain) is described in this entry. Antigen unknown. This record belongs to a study of post-analysis software for immune sequencing data. Study in general: The patients showed relapsing-remitting, secondary progressive and progressive-relapsing multiple sclerosis courses.

Study results and limitations: For normalized Chao1 diversity, multiple sclerosis patients scored significantly lower than controls did. Roughly 5 TRBV segments, TRBV5-6, TRBV5-1 and TRBV20-1 among them, were found more frequent in patients than controls. Batch-mates among the samples co-clustered strongly by F measure.

Incorporated into the TCR beta cDNA libraries were unique molecular identifiers, which served to reduce PCR and sequencing biases. Input populations of roughly 0.85 to 11 million T cells gave rise to around 500,000 cDNA molecules. In TCRdb, the PCR reads were re-called with MiXCR into one record per CDR3 protein. This sample has about 820,000 distinct CDR3 sequences, with around 50% found just once. Germline CDR1 SNHLY, CDR2 FYNNEI. CDR3 length: 15 amino acids. J lost 5 bases, V lost 6 bases, and 12 bases had no gene match. The clonotype was recovered from a girl aged 10 to 17 with multiple sclerosis. V gene TRBV2 combines with J gene TRBJ1-1; TRBD1 agrees at 7 bases. Specimen: blood. CDR3 nucleotides: TGTGCCAGCAGGGTTCTAGGGGGCGCGGAAACTGAAGCTTTCTTT. It encodes CASRVLGGAETEAFF. The full variable domain, rest sourced from reference TRBV2 and TRBJ1-1, is EPEVTQTPSHQVTQMGQEVILRCVPISNHLYFYWYRQILGQKVEFLVSFYNNEISEKSEIFDDQFSVERPDGSNFTLKIRSTKLEDSAMYFCASRVLGGAETEAFFGQGTRLTVV.